The 8 T cell receptor beta chains presented below share a single source sample, sequenced in a study of cytomegalovirus exposure and HLA in healthy donors. Primers included in the PCR were 60 Vbeta and 13 Jbeta primers. Measured with immunoSEQ multiplex PCR; TCRdb has only the in-frame clones, and not every one. Its listing shows about 160,000 clones. What was sequenced was PBMCs. The source is a man aged 25-45 years in good health and CMV-seronegative.

This rearrangement joins TRBV19 to TRBJ1-1, with 7 bases that match TRBD1. This CDR3 is built from 15 residues. V gave up 3 bases and J gave up 1 base; unmatched junction bases: 5. The germline gives CDR1 LNHDA, CDR2 SQIVND (reference sequence). For the CDR3, the DNA is TGTGCCAGTAGTATTGGGGGACAGCGGAACACTGAAGCTTTCTTT. It translates to CASSIGGQRNTEAFF.

To note about this clone: This sample includes further DNA sequences coding for the same CDR3. The rearrangement joins TRBV2 to TRBJ1-1, with 7 bases identical to TRBD1. The trim removed 6 bases at V and 2 bases at J, leaving 3 bases unmatched. The CDR3 totals 13 residues. Per the germline V gene, CDR1 is SNHLY and CDR2 is FYNNEI. CDR3 loop: CASRGQPNTEAFF. CDR3 DNA: TGTGCCAGCAGGGGACAGCCAAACACTGAAGCTTTCTTT.

The gene calls are TRBV6-1 and TRBJ2-4; TRBD2 is a possible D gene (5 bases). CDR1 MNHNS and CDR2 SASEGT come from the germline V gene. Trimming pared 7 bases from V and 8 bases from J, leaving 12 bases between. This CDR3 is 12 amino acids long. The chain's CDR3 is CASTPGGYIQYF. In DNA, the CDR3 is TGTGCCAGCACCCCCGGCGGGTACATTCAGTACTTC.

The V and J genes are TRBV7-2 and TRBJ1-5; D might be TRBD1 (6 bases). The CDR3 totals 16 residues. Trimming removed 1 base from V and 1 base from J, with 11 bases in between. Germline CDR1 is SGHTA and CDR2 is FQGNSA. The CDR3 spells CASSLDPGGSNQPQHF. The CDR3 DNA reads TGTGCCAGCAGCTTAGATCCGGGGGGCAGCAATCAGCCCCAGCATTTT.

V usage is TRBV14 and J usage is TRBJ1-3; D is unclear. Trimming pared 0 bases from V and 3 bases from J, leaving 3 bases between. CDR1 SGHDN and CDR2 FVKESK come from the germline V gene. CDR3 length: 13 amino acids. The CDR3 loop is CASSQDRGNTIYF. The CDR3 coding sequence is TGTGCCAGCAGCCAAGATCGTGGAAACACCATATATTTT.

The chain employs TRBV9 and TRBJ2-5, with TRBD2 matching over 9 bases. With V trimmed by 5 bases and J by 5 bases, 4 bases remained unmatched. Germline V gene lookup returns CDR1 SGDLS and CDR2 YYNGEE. There are 13 residues in the CDR3. The CDR3 protein is CASRASGTETQYF. The CDR3 DNA sequence: TGTGCCAGCAGGGCTAGCGGGACGGAGACCCAGTACTTC.

The V and J genes are TRBV5-8 and TRBJ1-2, with TRBD1 identical over 8 bases. The CDR3 is 14 amino acids. Germline-derived CDR1 and CDR2 are SGHTS and YDEGEE. The junction had 4 bases not matched to a gene; V was cut back by 2 bases and J by 4 bases. CDR3 region: CASSFDRGSYGYTF. Written as DNA, the CDR3 is TGTGCCAGCAGCTTTGACAGGGGAAGCTATGGCTACACCTTC. The full variable domain, completed using reference TRBV5-8 and TRBJ1-2, is EAGVTQSPTHLIKTRGQQATLRCSPISGHTSVYWYQQALGLGLQFLLWYDEGEERNRGNFPPRFSGRQFPNYSSELNVNALELEDSALYLCASSFDRGSYGYTFGSGTRLTVV.

The chain joins TRBV7-3 to TRBJ1-1; D perhaps matches TRBD1 (5 bases). V was trimmed by 3 bases and J by 6 bases, leaving 8 bases between them. Per germline, CDR1 SGHTA and CDR2 FQGTGA. The CDR3 has 12 amino acids. The CDR3 sequence is CASSFSGAEAFF. In DNA, the CDR3 is TGTGCCAGCAGCTTTTCGGGGGCTGAAGCTTTCTTT.